This is a list of T cell receptor beta chains from one sample in a study of cytomegalovirus exposure and HLA in healthy donors. Sequenced by immunoSEQ multiplex PCR; TCRdb stores in-frame clones only, minus some. The sample has about 64,000 clones, about 80% seen once; the top ten hold 7.8%. What was sequenced was PBMCs. Source of these receptors: a man aged 18 to 30 in good health and CMV-seropositive. The CDR3 runs from the conserved cysteine through the conserved F or W. The D gene is left open where the match is weak. Size tells how often a clone was seen (once, few, many) or the class of an expanded clone, and some rows leave it out.

clone size	V gene	D gene	J gene	CDR3 protein	CDR3 DNA
once	TRBV19	-	TRBJ2-3	CASRRGSLGNTQYF	TGTGCCAGTAGAAGAGGGAGTCTAGGAAATACGCAGTATTTT
-	TRBV6-5	TRBD2	TRBJ2-3	CASSSLGAGGPDTQYF	TGTGCCAGCAGTTCCCTAGGGGCGGGGGGGCCAGATACGCAGTATTTT
-	TRBV2	-	TRBJ1-2	CASSERSGYGYTF	TGTGCCAGCAGTGAACGGTCAGGGTATGGCTACACCTTC
once	TRBV4-1	TRBD1	TRBJ2-5	CASSPATGEKETQYF	TGCGCCAGCAGCCCCGCGACAGGGGAAAAAGAGACCCAGTACTTC
-	TRBV18	TRBD1	TRBJ1-6	CASSPGTDNSPLHF	TGTGCCAGCTCACCAGGGACAGATAATTCACCCCTCCACTTT
many	TRBV5-4	TRBD2	TRBJ2-3	CASSLGGLAVTDTQYF	TGTGCCAGCAGCTTGGGGGGACTAGCGGTCACAGATACGCAGTATTTT
-	TRBV4-1	-	TRBJ1-2	CASSQGLKGDGSNYGYTF	TGCGCCAGCAGCCAAGGCCTAAAGGGAGACGGTAGTAACTATGGCTACACCTTC
-	TRBV9	-	TRBJ2-5	CASSVVGSGETQYF	TGTGCCAGCAGCGTAGTGGGTTCCGGGGAGACCCAGTACTTC
-	TRBV10-1	-	TRBJ2-7	CASSAARHYEQYF	TGCGCCAGCAGTGCCGCCAGACACTACGAGCAGTACTTC
-	TRBV6-1	-	TRBJ1-2	CATLDRNYYGYTF	TGTGCCACCCTGGACAGAAACTACTATGGCTACACCTTC
-	TRBV5-1	-	TRBJ2-7	CASSLTDSTYEQYF	TGCGCCAGCAGCTTGACGGACTCGACCTACGAGCAGTACTTC
-	TRBV15	-	TRBJ2-7	CATSRDRGPYEQYF	TGTGCCACCAGCAGAGACAGGGGCCCCTACGAGCAGTACTTC
once	TRBV7-9	-	TRBJ1-1	CASSPYIGGVSTEAFF	TGTGCCAGCAGCCCTTACATTGGAGGGGTCTCCACTGAAGCTTTCTTT
-	TRBV10-3	TRBD1	TRBJ1-3	CAIMGTGLGGNTIYF	TGTGCCATCATGGGGACAGGGTTGGGTGGAAACACCATATATTTT
-	TRBV6-6	-	TRBJ2-7	CASTSGSYEQYF	TGTGCCAGCACCTCCGGGTCCTACGAGCAGTACTTC
-	TRBV28	-	TRBJ2-3	CASSLWGGRGDTQYF	TGTGCCAGCAGTTTATGGGGGGGCAGGGGGGATACGCAGTATTTT
-	TRBV10-3	-	TRBJ1-6	CAISETGRGSPLHF	TGTGCCATCAGTGAGACAGGGCGTGGTTCACCCCTCCACTTT
-	TRBV5-1	TRBD1	TRBJ1-2	CASSLEQGLDGYTF	TGCGCCAGCAGCTTGGAACAGGGGCTGGATGGCTACACCTTC